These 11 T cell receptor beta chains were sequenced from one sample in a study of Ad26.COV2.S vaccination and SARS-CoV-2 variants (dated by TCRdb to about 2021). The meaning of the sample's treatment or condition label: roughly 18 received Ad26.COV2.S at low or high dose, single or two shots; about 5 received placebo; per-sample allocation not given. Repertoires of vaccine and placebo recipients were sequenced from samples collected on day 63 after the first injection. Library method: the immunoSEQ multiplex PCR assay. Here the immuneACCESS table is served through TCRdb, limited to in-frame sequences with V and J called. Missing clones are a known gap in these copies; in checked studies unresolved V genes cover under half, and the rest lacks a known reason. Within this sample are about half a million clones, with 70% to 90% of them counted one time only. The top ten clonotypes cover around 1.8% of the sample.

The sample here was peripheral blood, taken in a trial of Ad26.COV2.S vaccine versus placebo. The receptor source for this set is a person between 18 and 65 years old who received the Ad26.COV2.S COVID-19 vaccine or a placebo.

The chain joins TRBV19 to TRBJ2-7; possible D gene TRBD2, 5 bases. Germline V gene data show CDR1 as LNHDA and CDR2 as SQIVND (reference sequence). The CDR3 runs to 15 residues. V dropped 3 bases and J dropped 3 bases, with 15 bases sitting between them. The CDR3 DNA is TGTGCCAGTAGTATCAGGCTAGCTAAAATCTACGAGCAGTACTTC. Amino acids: CASSIRLAKIYEQYF.

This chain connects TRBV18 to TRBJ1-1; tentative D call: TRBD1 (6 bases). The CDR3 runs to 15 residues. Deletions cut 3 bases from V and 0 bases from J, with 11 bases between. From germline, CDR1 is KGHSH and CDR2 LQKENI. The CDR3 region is CASSPRQAMNTEAFF. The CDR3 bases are TGTGCCAGCTCACCTCGACAGGCAATGAACACTGAAGCTTTCTTT.

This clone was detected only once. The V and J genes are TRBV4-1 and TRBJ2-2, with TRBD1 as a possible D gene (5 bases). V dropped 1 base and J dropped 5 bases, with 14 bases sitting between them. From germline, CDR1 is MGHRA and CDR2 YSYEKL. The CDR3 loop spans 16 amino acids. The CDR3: CASSQGPRVVTGELFF. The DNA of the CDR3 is TGCGCCAGCAGCCAAGGACCCAGGGTTGTGACCGGGGAGCTGTTTTTT.

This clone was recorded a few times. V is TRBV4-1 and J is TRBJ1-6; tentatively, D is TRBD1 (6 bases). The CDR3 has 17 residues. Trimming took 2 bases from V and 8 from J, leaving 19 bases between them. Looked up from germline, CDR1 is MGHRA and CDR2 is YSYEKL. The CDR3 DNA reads TGCGCCAGCAGCCAAACTCGATCGTACAGGGCGGATTCACCCCTCCACTTT. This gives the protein CASSQTRSYRADSPLHF.

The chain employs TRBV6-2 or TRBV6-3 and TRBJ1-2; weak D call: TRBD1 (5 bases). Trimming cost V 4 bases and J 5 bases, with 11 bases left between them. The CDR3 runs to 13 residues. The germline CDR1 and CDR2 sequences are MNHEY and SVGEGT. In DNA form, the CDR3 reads TGTGCCAGCAGTTCGACAGTTCTTTATGGCTACACCTTC. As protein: CASSSTVLYGYTF.

CDR3 coding DNA: TGTGCCAGTAGTATAGAAACTAGCGGGTACAATGAGCAGTTCTTC. This codes for CASSIETSGYNEQFF. This sequence joins TRBV19 and TRBJ2-1; 9 nucleotides agree with TRBD2. The trim removed 0 bases at V and 4 bases at J, leaving 1 base unmatched. Germline values: CDR1 LNHDA, CDR2 SQIVND (reference sequence). The CDR3 loop spans 15 amino acids.

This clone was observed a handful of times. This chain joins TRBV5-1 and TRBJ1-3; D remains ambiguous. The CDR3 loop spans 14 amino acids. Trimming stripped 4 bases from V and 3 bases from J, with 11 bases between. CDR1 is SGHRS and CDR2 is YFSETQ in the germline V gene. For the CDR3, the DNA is TGCGCCAGCAGCGACGGGCGGGTTGGAAACACCATATATTTT. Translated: CASSDGRVGNTIYF.

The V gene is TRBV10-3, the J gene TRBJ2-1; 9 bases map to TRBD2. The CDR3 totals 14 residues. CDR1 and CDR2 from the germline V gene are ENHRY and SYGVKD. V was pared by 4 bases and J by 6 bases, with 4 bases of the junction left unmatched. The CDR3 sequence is CAISVSGGPNEQFF. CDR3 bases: TGTGCCATCAGTGTTAGCGGGGGCCCCAATGAGCAGTTCTTC.

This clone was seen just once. Here the CDR3 DNA reads TGTGCCAGCAGTGTTCACGGCGGCACTGAAGCTTTCTTT. This sequence encodes CASSVHGGTEAFF. The J gene is TRBJ1-1, the V gene TRBV28; D not resolved. Trimming shortened V by 5 bases and J by 4 bases, and 11 bases separated the two germline ends. The CDR3 is 13 amino acids. Germline CDR1 MDHEN, CDR2 SYDVKM. Filled out from reference TRBV28 and TRBJ1-1, the complete variable domain reads DVKVTQSSRYLVKRTGEKVFLECVQDMDHENMFWYRQDPGLGLRLIYFSYDVKMKEKGDIPEGYSVSREKKERFSLILESASTNQTSMYLCASSVHGGTEAFFGQGTRLTVV.

The CDR3 DNA follows: TGTGCCAGCAGTCCGAAGGGGGCGCGTGGCTACACCTTC. It is translated as CASSPKGARGYTF. The rearrangement uses TRBV2 and TRBJ1-2; 7 nucleotides match TRBD1. The CDR3 length is 13 residues. After removal of 5 bases from V and 7 bases from J, the junction contained 7 bases not matched to a gene. The germline CDR1 and CDR2 sequences are SNHLY and FYNNEI.

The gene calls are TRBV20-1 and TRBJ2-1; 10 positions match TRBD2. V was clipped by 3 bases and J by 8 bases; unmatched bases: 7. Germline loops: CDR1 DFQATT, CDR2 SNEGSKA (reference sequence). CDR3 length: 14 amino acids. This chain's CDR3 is CSASRLAGVYEQFF. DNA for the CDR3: TGCAGTGCTAGTCGGCTAGCGGGAGTTTATGAGCAGTTCTTC.